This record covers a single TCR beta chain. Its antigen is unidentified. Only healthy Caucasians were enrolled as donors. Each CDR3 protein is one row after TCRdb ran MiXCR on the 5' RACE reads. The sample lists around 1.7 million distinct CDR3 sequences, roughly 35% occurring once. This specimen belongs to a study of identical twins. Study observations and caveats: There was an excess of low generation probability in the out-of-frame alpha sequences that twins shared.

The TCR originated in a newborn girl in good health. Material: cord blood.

The CDR3 region has the DNA TGTGCCAGCAGCTTAGCTGGGACAGGGGGCCAAAACATTCAGTACTTC. It codes for CASSLAGTGGQNIQYF. The V gene is TRBV7-9, the J gene TRBJ2-4, with 12 bases aligning to TRBD1. The junction had 2 bases not matched to a gene; V was cut back by 0 bases and J by 5 bases. CDR3 size: 16 residues. Germline CDR1 SEHNR, CDR2 FQNEAQ (reference sequence). Variable domain in full (rest from reference TRBV7-9 and TRBJ2-4): DTGVSQNPRHKITKRGQNVTFRCDPISEHNRLYWYRQTLGQGPEFLTYFQNEAQLEKSRLLSDRFSAERPKGSFSTLEIQRTEQGDSAMYLCASSLAGTGGQNIQYFGAGTRLSVL.